This T cell receptor beta chain was documented in a study of T cells in localized non-small cell lung cancer. Overall study findings and caveats: Uninvolved adjacent lung showed higher T cell clonality than tumor. Blood T cell density predicted longer survival; adjacent-lung clonality, shorter. Adjacent lung held a median roughly 60 of the top 100 tumor clones.

Profiling relied on immunoSEQ multiplex PCR, and the TCRdb table lists in-frame clones only, not all of them. This table holds about 21,000 clones, around 90% found once. By share, this clone ranks as medium-sized. Its antigen remains unknown. The CDR3 contains 12 residues. Germline-derived CDR1 and CDR2 are MNHNY and SVGAGI (reference sequence). The ends were cut back, 5 bases at V and 3 bases at J, with 8 bases in the middle. Sequenced material: peripheral blood mononuclear cells, taken before any cancer treatment. The chain employs TRBV6-6 and TRBJ2-7, with TRBD1 as a possible D gene (5 bases). This receptor was obtained from a male donor at least 60 years old with stage II lung adenocarcinoma. CDR3 protein: CASSLQVYEQYF. CDR3 sequence (DNA): TGTGCCAGCAGTCTACAGGTCTACGAGCAGTACTTC.